A single sample is the source of the 22 T cell receptor beta chains below, sequenced in a study of PD-1 blockade in classical Hodgkin lymphoma. Sequencing was performed with immunoSEQ multiplex PCR; in TCRdb, only in-frame clones are kept and a portion is missing. The table includes around 12,000 clones, roughly 75% detected once. Every patient relapsed after autologous stem cell transplantation, and brentuximab vedotin exposure varied. The input for sequencing was peripheral blood mononuclear cells (PBMCs), taken at baseline. All receptors derive from a human donor with classical Hodgkin lymphoma.

This clone was counted only a few times. The chain couples TRBV2 to TRBJ1-2; no clear D gene. The V gene lost 3 bases and the J gene lost 8 bases, with 16 bases spanning the gap. The CDR3 covers 14 residues. Germline V gene lookup returns CDR1 SNHLY and CDR2 FYNNEI. DNA of the CDR3: TGTGCCAGCAGTGATGAGGGCACGGTAGGAGGCTACACCTTC. Residues: CASSDEGTVGGYTF.

The sample holds a few counts of this clone. The same CDR3 also results from other DNA sequences found in this sample. The V gene is TRBV4-3, the J gene TRBJ1-2; D is ambiguous. The V gene's germline CDR1 is LGHNA and CDR2 YSLEER. The CDR3 has 15 amino acids. Trimming took off 0 bases at V and 3 bases at J, with 11 bases between the two ends. For the CDR3, the DNA is TGCGCCAGCAGCCAAGATCGGCTGGGAGACTATGGCTACACCTTC. Protein product: CASSQDRLGDYGYTF.

The genes are TRBV19 and TRBJ2-4; D not certain. The ends were cut back, 5 bases at V and 2 bases at J, with 7 bases in the middle. CDR3 length: 13 residues. CDR1 is LNHDA and CDR2 is SQIVND in the germline V gene (reference sequence). CDR3 amino acids: CASSLSPKNIQYF. In nucleotides, the CDR3 is TGTGCCAGTAGTCTCAGTCCCAAAAACATTCAGTACTTC.

The rearrangement uses TRBV28 and TRBJ2-3; the match to TRBD1 covers 10 bases. Germline trimming cut 5 bases from V and 5 bases from J; bases unmatched to any gene: 7. The germline V gene encodes CDR1 MDHEN and CDR2 SYDVKM. CDR3 length equals 15 residues. The CDR3 sequence is CASSMWTGGIDTQYF. The CDR3 DNA is TGTGCCAGCAGTATGTGGACAGGGGGAATAGATACGCAGTATTTT. Using reference TRBV28 and TRBJ2-3 for the parts outside the CDR3, the full variable domain is DVKVTQSSRYLVKRTGEKVFLECVQDMDHENMFWYRQDPGLGLRLIYFSYDVKMKEKGDIPEGYSVSREKKERFSLILESASTNQTSMYLCASSMWTGGIDTQYFGPGTRLTVL.

The genes are TRBV6-6 and TRBJ1-1; 7 nucleotides line up with TRBD1. Germline loops: CDR1 MNHNY, CDR2 SVGAGI (reference sequence). V trimming: 6 bases; J trimming: 1 base; junction bases outside the gene matches: 5. The CDR3 runs 14 residues. This chain's CDR3 is CASRRDRTNTEAFF. The CDR3 DNA sequence: TGTGCCAGCAGGAGGGACAGAACGAACACTGAAGCTTTCTTT.

V and J are TRBV7-2 and TRBJ2-1; D may be TRBD1 or TRBD2 (5 bases each). Trimming cost V 5 bases and J 6 bases, with 17 bases left between them. Germline loops: CDR1 SGHTA, CDR2 FQGNSA. CDR3 length: 15 amino acids. CDR3 region: CASSPGPIRTNEQFF. CDR3 sequence (DNA): TGTGCCAGCAGCCCGGGACCTATTAGGACCAATGAGCAGTTCTTC.

The chain recombines TRBV18 with TRBJ1-3; weak D call: TRBD1 (5 bases). The CDR3 is made up of 16 amino acids. The V end was cut by 3 bases, the J end by 3 bases, with 15 bases between. Germline V gene sequence: CDR1 KGHSH, CDR2 LQKENI. CDR3 in DNA: TGTGCCAGCTCACCTTCCGGGGGGAAACTTGGAAACACCATATATTTT. Its translation is CASSPSGGKLGNTIYF.

In DNA form, the CDR3 reads TGTGCCATCAGTGAGAACCCGGGACTAGGAAACACCATATATTTT. It is translated as CAISENPGLGNTIYF. The chain employs TRBV10-3 and TRBJ1-3; D is perhaps TRBD1 (5 bases). Trimming took off 2 bases at V and 4 bases at J, with 12 bases between the two ends. This CDR3 contains 15 residues. Germline lookup yields CDR1 ENHRY and CDR2 SYGVKD.

This sequence joins TRBV5-4 and TRBJ1-2; 7 nucleotides match TRBD1. This CDR3 comprises 14 residues. Per the germline V gene, CDR1 is SGHNT and CDR2 is YYREEE (reference sequence). With V trimmed by 6 bases and J by 4 bases, 9 bases remained unmatched. The CDR3 loop reads CASTLGTDAYGYTF. The CDR3, as DNA: TGTGCCAGCACCTTAGGGACAGATGCCTATGGCTACACCTTC.

This chain joins TRBV27 and TRBJ1-4; D is perhaps TRBD1 (5 bases). This CDR3 region has 15 residues. V was cut by 6 bases and J by 6 bases, with 17 bases left in between. From germline, CDR1 is MNHEY and CDR2 SMNVEV (reference sequence). CDR3 nucleotide sequence: TGTGCCAGCAGACGGGACTCCGGCGGGTATGAAAAACTGTTTTTT. This encodes CASRRDSGGYEKLFF.

The genes are TRBV7-9 and TRBJ1-4; TRBD1 might be the D (5 bases). Trimming took off 1 base at V and 5 bases at J, with 17 bases between the two ends. The germline V gene encodes CDR1 SEHNR and CDR2 FQNEAQ (reference sequence). The CDR3 covers 17 residues. CDR3 residues: CASSLERFATANEKLFF. The CDR3, as DNA: TGTGCCAGCAGCTTAGAGCGTTTCGCGACAGCGAATGAAAAACTGTTTTTT. Complete variable domain (other parts from reference TRBV7-9 and TRBJ1-4): DTGVSQNPRHKITKRGQNVTFRCDPISEHNRLYWYRQTLGQGPEFLTYFQNEAQLEKSRLLSDRFSAERPKGSFSTLEIQRTEQGDSAMYLCASSLERFATANEKLFFGSGTQLSVL.

The chain has TRBV10-2 and TRBJ2-3; perhaps TRBD1 as D (5 bases). V was shortened by 10 bases and J by 6 bases, with 11 bases between the two germline ends. This CDR3 has 11 amino acids. The germline CDR1 and CDR2 sequences are WSHSY and SAAADI. CDR3 in amino acids: CATFPGDTQYF. Here the CDR3 DNA reads TGCGCCACCTTTCCAGGGGATACGCAGTATTTT.

V gene TRBV29-1 combines with J gene TRBJ1-1; D unresolved. CDR3 length equals 10 residues. The ends were cut back, 3 bases at V and 8 bases at J, with 7 bases in the middle. The germline V gene encodes CDR1 SQVTM and CDR2 ANQGSEA. The CDR3 DNA follows: TGCAGCGTTGATTCGGTCGAAGCTTTCTTT. As protein: CSVDSVEAFF. Supplemented by reference TRBV29-1 and TRBJ1-1, the full variable domain reads SAVISQKPSRDICQRGTSLTIQCQVDSQVTMMFWYRQQPGQSLTLIATANQGSEATYESGFVIDKFPISRPNLTFSTLTVSNMSPEDSSIYLCSVDSVEAFFGQGTRLTVV.

V gene TRBV10-3 combines with J gene TRBJ1-3; possibly TRBD1 for D (5 bases). The CDR3 totals 15 residues. Deletions cut 7 bases from V and 0 bases from J, with 13 bases between. In germline, CDR1 is ENHRY, CDR2 SYGVKD. CDR3 sequence: CAITSGGASGNTIYF. CDR3 nucleotides: TGTGCCATCACTTCCGGGGGAGCCTCTGGAAACACCATATATTTT.

Only one count was recorded for this clone. The genes are TRBV28 and TRBJ1-1; TRBD1 matches at 8 bases. The V segment lost 5 bases and the J segment 1 base; nucleotides outside the gene matches: 6. CDR1 and CDR2 (germline): MDHEN, SYDVKM. This CDR3 comprises 15 residues. The CDR3 DNA follows: TGTGCCAGCAGTATCCCAGGGACAGGGAACACTGAAGCTTTCTTT. Protein sequence: CASSIPGTGNTEAFF.

V is TRBV7-2 and J is TRBJ2-5, with unresolved D. Trimming cost V 2 bases and J 3 bases, with 10 bases left between them. This CDR3 spans 14 amino acids. Germline V gene sequence: CDR1 SGHTA, CDR2 FQGNSA. The CDR3 sequence is CASSLPRLKETQYF. As DNA, the CDR3 is TGTGCCAGCAGCTTACCCCGGCTCAAAGAGACCCAGTACTTC.

The J gene is TRBJ2-5, the V gene TRBV5-6, with 8 bases lining up with TRBD1. J gave up 3 bases and V 4 bases, and 5 bases lay outside the gene matches. Germline V gene sequence: CDR1 SGHDT, CDR2 YYEEEE. The CDR3 extends over 14 amino acids. The CDR3 region is CASSLGTGEETQYF. Written as DNA, the CDR3 is TGTGCCAGCAGCCTAGGGACAGGTGAAGAGACCCAGTACTTC.

This clone is deemed medium-sized. This sample also contains other DNA sequences that code for the same CDR3. The chain uses TRBV2 and TRBJ1-5, with no clear D. CDR3 length: 14 amino acids. Germline V gene lookup returns CDR1 SNHLY and CDR2 FYNNEI. Trimming took off 6 bases at V and 2 bases at J, with 11 bases between the two ends. The CDR3 DNA reads TGTGCCAGCAGCCTTAGGGCGGGCAATCAGCCCCAGCATTTT. This gives the protein CASSLRAGNQPQHF.

The J gene is TRBJ2-3, the V gene TRBV14, with D unclear. Trimming removed 2 bases at V and 5 bases at J, with 2 bases between. Germline CDR1 reads SGHDN; CDR2 reads FVKESK. The CDR3 is 11 amino acids. CDR3 bases: TGTGCCAGCAGCCAAAAAGATACGCAGTATTTT. This codes for CASSQKDTQYF.

The rearrangement uses TRBV28 and TRBJ1-1; 9 bases fit TRBD1. CDR1 and CDR2 from the germline V gene are MDHEN and SYDVKM. This CDR3 has 17 residues. The junction had 7 bases not matched to a gene; V was cut back by 2 bases and J by 0 bases. The DNA for the CDR3 is TGTGCCAGCAGTTTAACCCGGGGACAGGGATTGAACACTGAAGCTTTCTTT. Its translation is CASSLTRGQGLNTEAFF.

In this sample, this clone turned up a few times. V and J are TRBV18 and TRBJ2-2, with D perhaps given as TRBD1 or TRBD2 (5 bases each). From germline, CDR1 is KGHSH and CDR2 LQKENI. CDR3 length: 16 amino acids. V was trimmed by 3 bases and J by 0 bases, leaving 11 bases between them. The CDR3 here is CASSPSGLTNTGELFF. DNA for the CDR3: TGTGCCAGCTCACCCTCGGGGCTGACGAACACCGGGGAGCTGTTTTTT. The whole variable domain, filled in from reference TRBV18 and TRBJ2-2, reads NAGVMQNPRHLVRRRGQEARLRCSPMKGHSHVYWYRQLPEEGLKFMVYLQKENIIDESGMPKERFSAEFPKEGPSILRIQQVVRGDSAAYFCASSPSGLTNTGELFFGEGSRLTVL.

The chain joins TRBV10-3 to TRBJ2-5; TRBD2 might be the D (5 bases). Germline values: CDR1 ENHRY, CDR2 SYGVKD. V was trimmed by 0 bases and J by 1 base, leaving 12 bases between them. CDR3 length: 16 residues. The CDR3 DNA is TGTGCCATCAGTGAGTCTCTGAGGGCCCCCCAAGAGACCCAGTACTTC. Translated: CAISESLRAPQETQYF.